What follows are 6 T cell receptor delta chains derived from one specimen sequenced in a study of gamma-delta T cells after stem cell transplantation. TCRdb reanalyzed the RT-PCR reads using CATT. The sample includes 900 to 1,300 delta-chain clones, around 13% of them seen just once. What was sequenced was gamma-delta T cells. All receptors derive from a human donor. It is not recorded whose cells these are; they may come from a transplant donor.

The sample holds a few counts of this clone. TCRdb has a much larger clone's protein, which differs at residue 16 from the translation of this DNA, likely because of a read error; what is shown is the protein translated from the DNA. This chain uses TRAV29/DV5 with TRDJ1; either TRDD2 or TRDD3 may supply D (9 bases each). V lost 5 bases, J lost 5 bases, and 37 bases lay in between. The CDR3 is 20 amino acids. The germline V gene has CDR1 NSMFDY and CDR2 ISSIKDK. The DNA for the CDR3 is TGTGCAGCTACCTTTCCTTCCTACCATCTGTACTGGGGATACGCGGATAAACTCATCTTT. This codes for CAATFPSYHLYWGYADKLIF.

This clone is labeled as large. The V call is TRDV2, the J call TRDJ3; 12 bases line up with TRDD3. This CDR3 contains 20 residues. The junction had 8 bases not matched to a gene; V was cut back by 3 bases and J by 0 bases. Germline V gene sequence: CDR1 GEAIGNYY, CDR2 EKD. This chain's CDR3 is CACDSILGDTSSWDTRQMFF. The CDR3 DNA sequence: TGTGCCTGTGACTCAATACTGGGGGATACTAGCTCCTGGGACACCCGACAGATGTTTTTC.

A remark on this clone: This likely reflects a read error, since a far larger clone is one base away. The sample has other DNA sequences that encode this CDR3 too. This chain connects TRDV3 to TRDJ1; a weak D match, TRDD3 (6 bases). This CDR3 has 18 amino acids. The ends were cut back, 1 base at V and 0 bases at J, with 24 bases in the middle. Germline loops: CDR1 TVYSNPD, CDR2 GDNSRS (reference sequence). The CDR3 sequence: CAFTTTTMGGYHTDKLIF. The CDR3 nucleotides read TGTGCCTTTACTACTACTACGATGGGAGGATACCACACCGATAAACTCATCTTT. The full variable domain, its missing parts supplied by reference TRDV3 and TRDJ1, is CDKVTQSSPDQTVASGSEVVLLCTYDTVYSNPDLFWYRIRPDYSFQFVFYGDNSRSEGADFTQGRFSVKHILTQKAFHLVISPVRTEDSATYYCAFTTTTMGGYHTDKLIFGKGTRVTVEP.

This clone has more than one count but fewer than ten. TCRdb's protein for this DNA is that of a much larger clone and differs from the translation at residue 16, likely a read error; the protein shown is the DNA translation. The chain links TRDV1 to TRDJ1; 12 positions agree with TRDD3. This CDR3 has 23 residues. V lost 2 bases, J lost 0 bases, and 22 bases stayed unmatched. Germline V gene lookup returns CDR1 TSWWSYY and CDR2 QGS. CDR3 sequence (DNA): TGTGCTCTTGGGGAATTAGTTGTCCTACGGACTGCTGGGGGATACGAGAACACCGATAAACTCATCTTT. Encoded protein: CALGELVVLRTAGGYENTDKLIF.

This chain joins TRDV2 and TRDJ1; 11 bases are shared with TRDD3. Germline V gene sequence: CDR1 GEAIGNYY, CDR2 EKD. With 3 bases clipped from V and 0 bases from J, the junction kept 14 bases outside the gene matches. There are 19 residues in the CDR3. CDR3 amino acids: CACDPLPSLGDTYTDKLIF. The CDR3, as DNA: TGTGCCTGTGACCCTCTTCCTTCCTTGGGGGATACGTACACCGATAAACTCATCTTT.

The rearrangement uses TRDV1 and TRDJ1; 9 bases are shared with TRDD3. This CDR3 is built from 19 residues. From germline, CDR1 is TSWWSYY and CDR2 QGS. Trimming removed 4 bases from V and 0 bases from J; junction bases left unmatched: 15. The CDR3 sequence: CALGATRRMGDMYTDKLIF. The CDR3 nucleotides read TGTGCTCTTGGGGCCACCCGCCGAATGGGGGATATGTACACCGATAAACTCATCTTT.